The clone carrying this TCR beta chain turned up a few times. The data were obtained in a study of blood T cell repertoires in COVID-19. Overall study: Donors in the United States, Italy and Spain gave samples during acute or convalescent COVID-19.

Using immunoSEQ multiplex PCR, the repertoire was profiled, and TCRdb retains in-frame clones only, with some absent. The sample includes roughly 230,000 clones, almost 90% seen only once; the top ten take 2.1%. Enrolment of Seattle patients took place during active infection, and they were followed longitudinally. Input material: peripheral blood. The source is a woman aged 55-69 years with COVID-19, enrolled during active disease.

The CDR3 is CASSERYLRNTIYF. CDR3 in DNA: TGTGCCAGCAGTGAGCGTTATCTACGAAACACCATATATTTT. This rearrangement joins TRBV2 to TRBJ1-3; no clear D gene. The germline V and J ends were trimmed by 3 bases and 5 bases, with 11 bases remaining between them. The germline gives CDR1 SNHLY, CDR2 FYNNEI. This CDR3 contains 14 residues.